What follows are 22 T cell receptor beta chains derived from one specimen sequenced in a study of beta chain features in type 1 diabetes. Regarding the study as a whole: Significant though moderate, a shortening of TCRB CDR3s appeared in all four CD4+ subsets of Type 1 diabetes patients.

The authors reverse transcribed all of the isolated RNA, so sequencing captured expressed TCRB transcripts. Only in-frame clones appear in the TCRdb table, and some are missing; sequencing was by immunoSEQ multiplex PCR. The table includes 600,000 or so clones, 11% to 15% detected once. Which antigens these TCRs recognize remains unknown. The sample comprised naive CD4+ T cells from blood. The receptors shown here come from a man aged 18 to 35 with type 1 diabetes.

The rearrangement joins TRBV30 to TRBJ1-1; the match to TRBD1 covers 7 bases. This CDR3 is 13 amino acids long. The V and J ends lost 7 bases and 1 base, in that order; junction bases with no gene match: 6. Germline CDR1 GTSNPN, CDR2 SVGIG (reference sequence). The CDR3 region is CASEGAANTEAFF. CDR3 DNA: TGTGCCTCCGAGGGGGCAGCGAACACTGAAGCTTTCTTT.

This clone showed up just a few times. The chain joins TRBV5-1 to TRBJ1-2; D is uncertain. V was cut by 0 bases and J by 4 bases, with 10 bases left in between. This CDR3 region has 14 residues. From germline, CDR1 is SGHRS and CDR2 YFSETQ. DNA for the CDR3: TGCGCCAGCAGCTTGGACCCCTCGGGCTATGGCTACACCTTC. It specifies CASSLDPSGYGYTF.

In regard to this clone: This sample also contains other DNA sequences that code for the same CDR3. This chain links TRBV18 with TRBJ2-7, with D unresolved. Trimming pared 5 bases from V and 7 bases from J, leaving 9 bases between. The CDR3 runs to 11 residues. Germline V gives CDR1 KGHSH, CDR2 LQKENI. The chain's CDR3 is CASSTSNEQYF. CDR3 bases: TGTGCCAGCTCAACGAGTAATGAGCAGTACTTC.

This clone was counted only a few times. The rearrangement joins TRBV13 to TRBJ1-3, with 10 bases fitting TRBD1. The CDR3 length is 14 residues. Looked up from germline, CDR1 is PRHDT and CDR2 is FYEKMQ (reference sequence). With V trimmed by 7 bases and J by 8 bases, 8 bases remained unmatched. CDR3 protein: CASTPGQGFDTIYF. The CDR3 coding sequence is TGTGCCAGCACTCCGGGACAGGGGTTCGACACCATATATTTT.

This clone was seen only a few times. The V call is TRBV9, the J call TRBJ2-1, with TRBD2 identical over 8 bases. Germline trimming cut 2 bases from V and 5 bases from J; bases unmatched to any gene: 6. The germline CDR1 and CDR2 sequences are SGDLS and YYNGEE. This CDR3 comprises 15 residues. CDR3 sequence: CASSVQAGANNEQFF. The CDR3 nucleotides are TGTGCCAGCAGCGTCCAAGCGGGAGCTAACAATGAGCAGTTCTTC.

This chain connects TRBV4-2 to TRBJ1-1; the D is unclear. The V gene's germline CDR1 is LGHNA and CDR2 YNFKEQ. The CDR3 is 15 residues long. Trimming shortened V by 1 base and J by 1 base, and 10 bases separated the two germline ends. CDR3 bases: TGTGCCAGCAGCCAAGGAGGCACCGAGAACACTGAAGCTTTCTTT. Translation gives CASSQGGTENTEAFF.

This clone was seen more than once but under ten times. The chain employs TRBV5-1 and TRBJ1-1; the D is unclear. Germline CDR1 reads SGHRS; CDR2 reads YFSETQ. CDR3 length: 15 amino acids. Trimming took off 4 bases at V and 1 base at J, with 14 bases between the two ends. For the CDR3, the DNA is TGCGCCAGCAGCCCGATGGACGCAGGGAACACTGAAGCTTTCTTT. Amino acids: CASSPMDAGNTEAFF.

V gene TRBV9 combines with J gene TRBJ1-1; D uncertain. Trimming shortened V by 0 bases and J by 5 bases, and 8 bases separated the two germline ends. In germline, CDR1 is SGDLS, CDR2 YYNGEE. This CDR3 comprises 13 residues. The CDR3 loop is CASSVEIRTEAFF. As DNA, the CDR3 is TGTGCCAGCAGCGTAGAAATCAGGACTGAAGCTTTCTTT.

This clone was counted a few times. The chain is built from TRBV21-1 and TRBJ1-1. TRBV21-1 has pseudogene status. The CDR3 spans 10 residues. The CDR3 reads CATPPSEAFF. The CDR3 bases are TGTGCCACCCCCCCGTCTGAAGCTTTCTTT.

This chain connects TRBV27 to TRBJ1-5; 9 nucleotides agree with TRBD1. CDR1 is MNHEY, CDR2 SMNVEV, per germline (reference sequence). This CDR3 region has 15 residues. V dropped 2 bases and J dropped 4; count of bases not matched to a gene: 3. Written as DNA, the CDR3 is TGTGCCAGCAGTTTAAACAGGGGGCGAAATCAGCCCCAGCATTTT. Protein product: CASSLNRGRNQPQHF.

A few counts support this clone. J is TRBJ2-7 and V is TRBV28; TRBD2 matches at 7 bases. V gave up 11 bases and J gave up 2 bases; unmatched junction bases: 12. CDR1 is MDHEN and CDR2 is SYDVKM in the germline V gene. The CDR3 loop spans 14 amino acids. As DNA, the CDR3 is TGTGCCTCATGGGGAGGGAATACCACCTACGAGCAGTACTTC. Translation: CASWGGNTTYEQYF.

CDR3 protein: CASSFYGNQETQYF. The CDR3, as DNA: TGTGCCAGCAGCTTCTACGGTAACCAAGAGACCCAGTACTTC. This chain joins TRBV7-3 and TRBJ2-5; no firm D call. Germline V lookup: CDR1 SGHTA, CDR2 FQGTGA. V lost 3 bases and J lost 0, with 8 bases in between. The CDR3 has 14 amino acids.

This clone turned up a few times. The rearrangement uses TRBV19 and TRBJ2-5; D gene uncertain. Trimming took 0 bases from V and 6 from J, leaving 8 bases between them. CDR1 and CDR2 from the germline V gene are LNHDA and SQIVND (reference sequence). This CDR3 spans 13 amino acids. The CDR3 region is CASSIERSQTQYF. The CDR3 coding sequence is TGTGCCAGTAGTATAGAGCGCAGCCAGACCCAGTACTTC.

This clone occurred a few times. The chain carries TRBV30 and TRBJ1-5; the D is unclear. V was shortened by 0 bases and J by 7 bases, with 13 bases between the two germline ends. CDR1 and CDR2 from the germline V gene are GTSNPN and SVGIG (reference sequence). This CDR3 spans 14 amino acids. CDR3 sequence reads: CAWSVNYRGQPQHF. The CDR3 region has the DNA TGTGCCTGGAGTGTTAACTATCGAGGACAGCCCCAGCATTTT.

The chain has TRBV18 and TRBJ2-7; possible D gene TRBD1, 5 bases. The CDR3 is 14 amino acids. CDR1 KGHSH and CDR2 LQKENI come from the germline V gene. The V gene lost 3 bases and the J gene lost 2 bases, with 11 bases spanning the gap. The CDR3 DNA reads TGTGCCAGCTCACCTGGGCCAGGGCCCTACGAGCAGTACTTC. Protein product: CASSPGPGPYEQYF.

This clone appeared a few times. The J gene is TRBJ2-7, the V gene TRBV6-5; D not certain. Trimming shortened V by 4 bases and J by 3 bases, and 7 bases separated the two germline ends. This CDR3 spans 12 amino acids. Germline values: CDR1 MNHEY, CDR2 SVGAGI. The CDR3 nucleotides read TGTGCCAGCAGTTCGGCCGGCTACGAGCAGTACTTC. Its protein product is CASSSAGYEQYF.

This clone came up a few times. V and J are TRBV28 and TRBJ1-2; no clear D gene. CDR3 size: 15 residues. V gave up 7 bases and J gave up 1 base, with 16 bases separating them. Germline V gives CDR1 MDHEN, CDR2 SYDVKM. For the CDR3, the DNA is TGTGCCAGCAAAGGTCTCACCATTCTTAACTATGGCTACACCTTC. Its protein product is CASKGLTILNYGYTF.

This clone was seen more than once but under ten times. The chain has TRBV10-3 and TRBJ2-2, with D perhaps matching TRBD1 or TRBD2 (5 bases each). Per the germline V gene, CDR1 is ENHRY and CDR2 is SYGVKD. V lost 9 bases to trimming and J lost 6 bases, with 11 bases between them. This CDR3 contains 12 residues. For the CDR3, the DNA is TGTGCCATACAGGCGAGGGCCGGGGAGCTGTTTTTT. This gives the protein CAIQARAGELFF.

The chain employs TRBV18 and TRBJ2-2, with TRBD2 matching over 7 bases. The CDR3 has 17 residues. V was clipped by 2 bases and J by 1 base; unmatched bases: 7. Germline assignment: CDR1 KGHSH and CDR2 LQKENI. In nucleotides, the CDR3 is TGTGCCAGCTCACCATCGGGGAGGGCCAAGAACACCGGGGAGCTGTTTTTT. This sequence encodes CASSPSGRAKNTGELFF.

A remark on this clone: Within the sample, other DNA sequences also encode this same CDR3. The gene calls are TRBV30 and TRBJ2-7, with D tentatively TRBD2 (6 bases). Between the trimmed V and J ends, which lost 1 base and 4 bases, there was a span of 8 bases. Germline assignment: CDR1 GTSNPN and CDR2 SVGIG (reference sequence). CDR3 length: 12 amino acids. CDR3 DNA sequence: TGTGCCTGGAGTGGGGGAGGATACGAGCAGTACTTC. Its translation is CAWSGGGYEQYF.

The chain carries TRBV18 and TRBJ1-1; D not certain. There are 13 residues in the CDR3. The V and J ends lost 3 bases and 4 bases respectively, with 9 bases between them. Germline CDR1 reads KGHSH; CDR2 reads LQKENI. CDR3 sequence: CASSPLEGTEAFF. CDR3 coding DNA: TGTGCCAGCTCACCGCTCGAGGGCACTGAAGCTTTCTTT.

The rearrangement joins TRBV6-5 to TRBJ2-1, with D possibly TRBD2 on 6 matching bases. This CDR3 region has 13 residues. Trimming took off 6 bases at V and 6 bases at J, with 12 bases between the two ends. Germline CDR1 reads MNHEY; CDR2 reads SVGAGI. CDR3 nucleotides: TGTGCCAGCAGCAGCCTTAGCGGCAATGAGCAGTTCTTC. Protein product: CASSSLSGNEQFF.